A selection of T cell receptor beta chains follows, all from one sample in a study of blood T cell repertoires in COVID-19. Repertoires were generated with immunoSEQ multiplex PCR, while TCRdb's copy carries only in-frame clones and drops some. Found here are some 160,000 clones, 79% of them singletons; the top ten hold under 20%. The sample comprised PBMCs or T cells enriched from blood (not recorded which). Receptors were obtained from a woman in her 70s in a cohort exposed to, infected with or recovered from COVID-19 (not recorded which). Both conserved end residues are part of each CDR3. D genes are given only for firm matches. Some rows have no size entry. The others give once, few or many, or a class for an expanded clone.

V	size	J	D	CDR3	DNA
TRBV28	.	TRBJ2-2	.	CASSFEGTGELFF	TGTGCCAGCAGTTTTGAGGGTACCGGGGAGCTGTTTTTT
TRBV18	.	TRBJ2-7	TRBD1	CASSAGQGEQYF	TGTGCCAGCTCGGCCGGACAGGGCGAGCAGTACTTC
TRBV14	.	TRBJ2-7	.	CASSQDIGFEQYF	TGTGCCAGCAGCCAAGATATCGGTTTCGAGCAGTACTTC
TRBV29-1	.	TRBJ1-2	.	CSVGGNNYGYTF	TGCAGCGTTGGAGGGAATAACTATGGCTACACCTTC
TRBV19	.	TRBJ2-3	.	CASSIGTGSGTDTQYF	TGTGCCAGTAGTATAGGAACAGGGAGCGGCACAGATACGCAGTATTTT
TRBV7-9	few	TRBJ1-2	.	CASSLRQELYGYTF	TGTGCCAGCAGCCTGAGACAGGAACTATATGGCTACACCTTC
TRBV2	many	TRBJ2-5	TRBD1	CASRRDRWETQYF	TGTGCCAGCAGGAGGGACAGATGGGAGACCCAGTACTTC
TRBV7-9	.	TRBJ2-2	TRBD2	CASSSGGLVSGELFF	TGTGCCAGCAGCTCTGGGGGACTAGTATCCGGGGAGCTGTTTTTT
TRBV9	.	TRBJ1-6	.	CASSVGSGGVSPLHF	TGTGCCAGCAGCGTAGGCAGTGGGGGGGTTTCACCCCTCCACTTT
TRBV7-2	few	TRBJ1-6	.	CASSPQRDSPLHF	TGTGCCAGCAGCCCCCAGCGGGATTCACCCCTCCACTTT